These 5 T cell receptor beta chains share one sample of origin, sequenced in a study of blood T cell repertoires in COVID-19. Assay: immunoSEQ multiplex PCR; the TCRdb copy retains only in-frame clones and omits some. The table lists about 180,000 clones, about 81% of them singletons, with 12% in the top ten. Material for sequencing was peripheral blood. The receptors come from an elderly woman with COVID-19, enrolled during active disease.

The J gene is TRBJ1-2, the V gene TRBV4-1; D possibly corresponds to TRBD1 (5 bases). The CDR3 is 15 amino acids. Germline V gene data show CDR1 as MGHRA and CDR2 as YSYEKL. Between the trimmed V and J ends, which lost 0 bases and 4 bases, there was a span of 12 bases. The CDR3 sequence is CASSQDPGLSYGYTF. The CDR3 DNA sequence: TGCGCCAGCAGCCAAGATCCAGGGTTGAGCTATGGCTACACCTTC.

V and J are TRBV19 and TRBJ1-1; D remains ambiguous. Trimming removed 3 bases at V and 3 bases at J, with 8 bases between. CDR3 length equals 13 residues. The germline CDR1 and CDR2 sequences are LNHDA and SQIVND (reference sequence). This chain's CDR3 is CASSIWGDTEAFF. The CDR3 region has the DNA TGTGCCAGTAGTATTTGGGGAGACACTGAAGCTTTCTTT.

This clone was found many times. The chain is built from TRBV11-3 and TRBJ2-1; D is ambiguous. The CDR3 loop spans 14 amino acids. Looked up from germline, CDR1 is SGHNT and CDR2 is YENEEA. Trimming removed 0 bases from V and 10 bases from J, with 13 bases in between. The CDR3 nucleotides read TGTGCCAGCAGCTTAGATCTAAACAGCCGGGAGCAGTTCTTC. It translates to CASSLDLNSREQFF. Supplemented by reference TRBV11-3 and TRBJ2-1, the full variable domain reads EAGVVQSPRYKIIEKKQPVAFWCNPISGHNTLYWYLQNLGQGPELLIRYENEEAVDDSQLPKDRFSAERLKGVDSTLKIQPAELGDSAVYLCASSLDLNSREQFFGPGTRLTVL.

The rearrangement joins TRBV10-3 to TRBJ1-6, with 7 bases aligning to TRBD1. The CDR3 totals 17 residues. The germline V gene encodes CDR1 ENHRY and CDR2 SYGVKD. The trim removed 6 bases at V and 0 bases at J, leaving 8 bases unmatched. The CDR3 bases are TGTGCCATCAGGGGACAGCGACACAGCTCCTATAATTCACCCCTCCACTTT. Its translation is CAIRGQRHSSYNSPLHF.

This clone has more than one count but fewer than ten. The V call is TRBV7-9, the J call TRBJ1-4, with D perhaps matching TRBD1 (6 bases). This CDR3 contains 16 residues. The V gene lost 3 bases and the J gene lost 8 bases, with 19 bases spanning the gap. CDR1 SEHNR and CDR2 FQNEAQ come from the germline V gene (reference sequence). CDR3 nucleotide sequence: TGTGCCAGCAGCTTCGGACGGGGGGCGCGGGACGAAAAACTGTTTTTT. The encoded protein is CASSFGRGARDEKLFF. Using reference TRBV7-9 and TRBJ1-4 for the parts outside the CDR3, the full variable domain is DTGVSQNPRHKITKRGQNVTFRCDPISEHNRLYWYRQTLGQGPEFLTYFQNEAQLEKSRLLSDRFSAERPKGSFSTLEIQRTEQGDSAMYLCASSFGRGARDEKLFFGSGTQLSVL.